This T cell receptor (beta chain) stems from a study of blood T cell repertoires in COVID-19. About the study: Sample material is recorded as cDNA or gDNA derived from T cells, B-cell-depleted T cells, or PBMCs.

The CDR3 is made up of 12 amino acids. The V end lost 5 bases, the J end lost 3 bases, and 5 bases lay between the germline ends. Germline lookup yields CDR1 SGHTA and CDR2 FQGNSA. Original handling: Amplification with reference gene primers provided the estimates of nucleated cell counts. The data were produced by immunoSEQ multiplex PCR, yet TCRdb's version contains in-frame clones alone and is incomplete. Clone size and V and J calls were adopted from that table, with D and trimming inferred from the DNA. The sample carries about 52,000 clones, just under 90% recorded once. This clonotype was sampled from a man older than 75 with active or convalescent COVID-19. Source material: peripheral blood. The chain is built from TRBV7-2 and TRBJ1-5; the D is unclear. CDR3 DNA sequence: TGTGCCAGCAGCGACAACAATCAGCCCCAGCATTTT. It yields the protein CASSDNNQPQHF.